This T cell receptor (beta chain) was profiled in a study of shared clonotypes between healthy human individuals. Generated by immunoSEQ multiplex PCR, the TCRdb table keeps only in-frame clones and is missing some. The data contain 2,500,000 or so clones, under 95% of them singletons. CDR3 size: 16 residues. V was pared by 0 bases and J by 3 bases, with 3 bases of the junction left unmatched. Per the germline V gene, CDR1 is SGDLS and CDR2 is YYNGEE. Sequencing was done on a sample of naive CD4+ T cells from PBMCs. The subset denotes: CD45RA+ positively selected. This chain uses TRBV9 with TRBJ2-2, with 9 bases identical to TRBD2. The TCR originated in a man in his late teens or twenties in good health. Some clones in this sample may be carry-over from other donors' samples. The CDR3 reads CASSVGGRADTGELFF. The CDR3 nucleotides read TGTGCCAGCAGCGTAGGCGGGAGGGCCGACACCGGGGAGCTGTTTTTT.